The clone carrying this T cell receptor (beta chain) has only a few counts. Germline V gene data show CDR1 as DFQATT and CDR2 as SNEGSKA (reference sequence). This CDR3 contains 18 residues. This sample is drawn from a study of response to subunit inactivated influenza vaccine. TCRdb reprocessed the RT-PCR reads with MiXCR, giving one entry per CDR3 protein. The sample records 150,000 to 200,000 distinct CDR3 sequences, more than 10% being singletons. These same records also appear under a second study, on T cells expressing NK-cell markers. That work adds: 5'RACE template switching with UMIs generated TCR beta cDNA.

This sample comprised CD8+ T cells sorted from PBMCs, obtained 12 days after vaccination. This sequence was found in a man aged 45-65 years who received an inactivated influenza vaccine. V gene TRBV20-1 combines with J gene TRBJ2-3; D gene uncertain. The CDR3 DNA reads TGCAGATGTAGAAGCTGCTGTGCTAGTCCTCAAAACACAGATACGCAGTATTTT. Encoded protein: CRCRSCCASPQNTDTQYF.